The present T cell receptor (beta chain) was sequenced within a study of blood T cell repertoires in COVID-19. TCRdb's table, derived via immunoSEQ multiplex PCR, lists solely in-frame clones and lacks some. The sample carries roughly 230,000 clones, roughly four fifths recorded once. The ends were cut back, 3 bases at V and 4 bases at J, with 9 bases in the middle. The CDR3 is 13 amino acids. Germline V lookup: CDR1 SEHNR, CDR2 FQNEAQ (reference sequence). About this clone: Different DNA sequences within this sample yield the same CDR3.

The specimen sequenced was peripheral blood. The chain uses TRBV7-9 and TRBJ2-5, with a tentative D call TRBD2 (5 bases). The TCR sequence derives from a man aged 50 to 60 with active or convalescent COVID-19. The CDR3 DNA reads TGTGCCAGCAGCTTGGCCGGGGTAGAGACCCAGTACTTC. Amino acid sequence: CASSLAGVETQYF.